Each of the 18 T cell receptor beta chains below was sequenced from the same sample in a study of blood T cell repertoires in COVID-19. TCRdb's table, derived via immunoSEQ multiplex PCR, lists solely in-frame clones and lacks some. The table shows around 70,000 clones, with 80% to 95% occurring only once. Sequencing used peripheral blood. These receptors were collected from a man aged 50 to 60 with COVID-19, enrolled during active disease.

The chain couples TRBV30 to TRBJ1-2, with D maybe TRBD1 (5 bases). Germline CDR1 is GTSNPN and CDR2 is SVGIG (reference sequence). V lost 7 bases to trimming and J lost 2 bases, with 14 bases between them. This CDR3 has 13 residues. The CDR3: CASTGQNNYGYTF. As DNA, the CDR3 is TGTGCCTCAACAGGTCAGAACAACTATGGCTACACCTTC.

V gene TRBV6-2 or TRBV6-3 combines with J gene TRBJ2-7; a weak D match, TRBD1 (7 bases). This CDR3 comprises 14 residues. The V end lost 0 bases, the J end lost 5 bases, and 11 bases lay between the germline ends. Germline V gives CDR1 MNHEY, CDR2 SVGEGT. CDR3 nucleotide sequence: TGTGCCAGCAGTTACTCTCAGGGGGGTGACGAGCAGTACTTC. Its protein product is CASSYSQGGDEQYF.

The chain recombines TRBV3-1 (or the pseudogene TRBV3-2) with TRBJ1-5; tentatively, D is TRBD1 (5 bases). Trimming shortened V by 3 bases and J by 0 bases, and 9 bases separated the two germline ends. Germline CDR1 and CDR2: LGHDT and YNNKEL (reference sequence). The CDR3 is 15 residues long. The CDR3 region is CASSQTAYSNQPQHF. CDR3 sequence (DNA): TGTGCCAGCAGCCAGACAGCCTATAGCAATCAGCCCCAGCATTTT.

J is TRBJ2-7 and V is TRBV28; no firm D call. V lost 3 bases, J lost 5 bases, and 11 bases lay in between. This CDR3 comprises 13 residues. CDR1 and CDR2 from the germline V gene are MDHEN and SYDVKM. The CDR3: CASSFSSSHEQYF. CDR3 bases: TGTGCCAGCAGTTTCTCGTCTTCCCACGAGCAGTACTTC.

The chain has TRBV27 and TRBJ1-5, with D maybe TRBD1 (5 bases). The V and J ends lost 2 bases and 4 bases respectively, with 12 bases between them. CDR1 is MNHEY, CDR2 SMNVEV, per germline (reference sequence). The CDR3 extends over 15 amino acids. The CDR3 nucleotides read TGTGCCAGCAGTTTAGCAGGGAGGGTGAATCAGCCCCAGCATTTT. The encoded protein is CASSLAGRVNQPQHF.

V is TRBV5-4 and J is TRBJ2-2; weak D call: TRBD1 (5 bases). V was clipped by 3 bases and J by 9 bases, with 12 bases between them. The CDR3 is 13 amino acids. Per the germline V gene, CDR1 is SGHNT and CDR2 is YYREEE (reference sequence). The CDR3 loop is CASSSPGSRELFF. CDR3 DNA: TGTGCCAGCAGCTCCCCAGGGTCGAGGGAGCTGTTTTTT.

The V call is TRBV7-8, the J call TRBJ1-2, with 7 bases that match TRBD1. Trimming removed 1 base from V and 2 bases from J; junction bases left unmatched: 1. There are 14 residues in the CDR3. CDR1 is SGHVS, CDR2 FQNEAQ, per germline. CDR3 amino acids: CASSLGTGNYGYTF. The CDR3 nucleotides read TGTGCCAGCAGCTTAGGGACAGGAAACTATGGCTACACCTTC.

This clone has a single count. The gene calls are TRBV27 and TRBJ2-1; 8 bases align to TRBD2. The V segment lost 2 bases and the J segment 6 bases; nucleotides outside the gene matches: 3. There are 14 residues in the CDR3. CDR1 and CDR2 (germline): MNHEY, SMNVEV (reference sequence). CDR3 in amino acids: CASSLGTRANEQFF. CDR3 bases: TGTGCCAGCAGTTTAGGGACTAGGGCCAATGAGCAGTTCTTC.

V and J are TRBV5-1 and TRBJ2-1; 12 bases line up with TRBD2. Germline trimming cut 5 bases from V and 7 bases from J; bases unmatched to any gene: 19. CDR1 and CDR2 (germline): SGHRS, YFSETQ. The CDR3 loop spans 19 amino acids. The CDR3 is CASRPIGLAGKIGLNEQFF. DNA of the CDR3: TGCGCCAGCAGGCCGATAGGACTAGCGGGAAAAATAGGGTTAAATGAGCAGTTCTTC.

V is TRBV6-2 or TRBV6-3 and J is TRBJ2-7; the D gene is possibly TRBD2 (5 bases). The germline V and J ends were trimmed by 0 bases and 0 bases, with 12 bases remaining between them. The CDR3 covers 16 residues. The V gene's germline CDR1 is MNHEY and CDR2 SVGEGT. The chain's CDR3 is CASSYSIRGSSYEQYV. As DNA, the CDR3 is TGTGCCAGCAGTTACTCGATACGGGGAAGCTCCTACGAGCAGTACGTC.

This chain connects TRBV19 to TRBJ2-2; D gene uncertain. CDR3 length equals 15 residues. V was trimmed by 7 bases and J by 4 bases, leaving 16 bases between them. The germline CDR1 and CDR2 sequences are LNHDA and SQIVND (reference sequence). The CDR3 DNA reads TGTGCCAGTAAAGATGAGGCCTCCACCACCGGGGAGCTGTTTTTT. It yields the protein CASKDEASTTGELFF.

J is TRBJ1-2 and V is TRBV5-8; D ambiguous. V was cut by 4 bases and J by 4 bases, with 8 bases left in between. The germline CDR1 and CDR2 sequences are SGHTS and YDEGEE. This CDR3 has 12 amino acids. The CDR3 loop reads CASSPEGYGYTF. Written as DNA, the CDR3 is TGTGCCAGCAGCCCGGAGGGCTATGGCTACACCTTC.

The chain carries TRBV3-1 (or the pseudogene TRBV3-2) and TRBJ2-6; D is possibly TRBD1 (6 bases). The CDR3 covers 16 residues. V shed 1 base and J shed 0 bases, with 7 bases lying between them. In germline, CDR1 is LGHDT, CDR2 YNNKEL (reference sequence). The CDR3: CASSQGTASGANVLTF. The CDR3 DNA follows: TGTGCCAGCAGCCAAGGGACAGCCTCTGGGGCCAACGTCCTGACTTTC.

The gene calls are TRBV5-4 and TRBJ1-2, with 8 bases matching TRBD1. V trimming: 4 bases; J trimming: 4 bases; junction bases outside the gene matches: 12. The CDR3 extends over 16 amino acids. Germline V gives CDR1 SGHNT, CDR2 YYREEE (reference sequence). The CDR3 is CASSRAGTGDFYGYTF. CDR3 bases: TGTGCCAGCAGCCGCGCCGGGACAGGAGACTTCTATGGCTACACCTTC. Variable domain in full (rest from reference TRBV5-4 and TRBJ1-2): ETGVTQSPTHLIKTRGQQVTLRCSSQSGHNTVSWYQQALGQGPQFIFQYYREEENGRGNFPPRFSGLQFPNYSSELNVNALELDDSALYLCASSRAGTGDFYGYTFGSGTRLTVV.

V usage is TRBV19 and J usage is TRBJ2-2; D perhaps matches TRBD2 (5 bases). The CDR3 runs to 16 residues. V lost 3 bases, J lost 1 base, and 12 bases lay in between. From germline, CDR1 is LNHDA and CDR2 SQIVND (reference sequence). The CDR3 DNA sequence: TGTGCCAGTAGTATCCGCTACCGGGGGAACACCGGGGAGCTGTTTTTT. It codes for CASSIRYRGNTGELFF.

CDR3 DNA: TGTGCCAGCAGTTACCCGCGACAGGGAGGACAGCCCCAGCATTTT. This gives the protein CASSYPRQGGQPQHF. J is TRBJ1-5 and V is TRBV6-2 or TRBV6-3, with 7 positions matching TRBD1. The germline gives CDR1 MNHEY, CDR2 SVGEGT. The trim removed 2 bases at V and 7 bases at J, leaving 8 bases unmatched. The CDR3 extends over 15 amino acids.

The chain couples TRBV5-1 to TRBJ2-5, with a possible D match to TRBD1 (6 bases). V lost 1 base and J lost 2, with 15 bases in between. In germline, CDR1 is SGHRS, CDR2 YFSETQ. The CDR3 has 16 residues. CDR3 sequence: CASSLLQGRGQETQYF. In DNA, the CDR3 is TGCGCCAGCAGCTTGCTACAGGGAAGAGGGCAAGAGACCCAGTACTTC.

This clone turned up a few times. The chain recombines TRBV5-4 with TRBJ2-1, with D possibly matching TRBD1 (6 bases). The CDR3 covers 15 residues. Per the germline V gene, CDR1 is SGHNT and CDR2 is YYREEE (reference sequence). The germline V and J ends were trimmed by 4 bases and 5 bases, with 16 bases remaining between them. The CDR3 DNA reads TGTGCCAGCAGCGGCGACAGGCTCGAGGACAATGAGCAGTTCTTC. Protein sequence: CASSGDRLEDNEQFF. Looking up the rest from reference TRBV5-4 and TRBJ2-1 gives the full variable domain: ETGVTQSPTHLIKTRGQQVTLRCSSQSGHNTVSWYQQALGQGPQFIFQYYREEENGRGNFPPRFSGLQFPNYSSELNVNALELDDSALYLCASSGDRLEDNEQFFGPGTRLTVL.